What follows describes a single TCR beta chain. The data were obtained in a study of blood T cells in healthy people across ages. Using a J-beta primer mix together with a sample-barcoded 5' primer, a second PCR was run for about 6 to 12 cycles. TCRdb itself ran the 5' RACE reads through MiXCR, one entry per CDR3 protein. The data contain about 1.5 million distinct CDR3 sequences, 42% of them singletons. CDR3 length equals 12 residues. The ends were cut back, 8 bases at V and 2 bases at J, with 10 bases in the middle. Germline assignment: CDR1 SQVTM and CDR2 ANQGSEA. The rearrangement links TRBV29-1 to TRBJ2-1; the D call may be TRBD1 or TRBD2 (5 bases each). The TCR sequence derives from a woman under 30 in good health. The sample consisted of blood. CDR3 sequence: CSIGAAYNEQFF. The CDR3 nucleotides are TGCAGCATCGGGGCGGCCTACAATGAGCAGTTCTTC.